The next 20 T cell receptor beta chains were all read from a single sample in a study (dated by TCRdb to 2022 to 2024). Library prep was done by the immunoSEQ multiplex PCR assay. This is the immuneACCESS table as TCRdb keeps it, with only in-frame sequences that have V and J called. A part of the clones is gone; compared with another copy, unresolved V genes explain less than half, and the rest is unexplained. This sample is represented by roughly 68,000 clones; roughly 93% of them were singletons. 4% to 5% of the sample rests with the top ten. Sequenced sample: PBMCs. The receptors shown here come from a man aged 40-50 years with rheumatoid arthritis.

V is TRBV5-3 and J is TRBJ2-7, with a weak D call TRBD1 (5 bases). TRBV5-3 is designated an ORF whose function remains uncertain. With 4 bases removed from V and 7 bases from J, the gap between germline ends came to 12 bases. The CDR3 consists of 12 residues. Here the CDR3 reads CARSLQGREQYF. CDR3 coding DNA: TGTGCCAGAAGCCTTCAGGGTCGAGAGCAGTACTTC.

Here the CDR3 DNA reads TGTGCCAGCAGTTACGGTTTTCGGCTAGCGGTGTCCTCCTACGAGCAGTACTTC. Its translation is CASSYGFRLAVSSYEQYF. The rearrangement joins TRBV6-2 or TRBV6-3 to TRBJ2-7; 7 bases fit TRBD2. The V segment lost 2 bases and the J segment 0 bases; nucleotides outside the gene matches: 13. The CDR3 length is 18 residues. CDR1 and CDR2 from the germline V gene are MNHEY and SVGEGT.

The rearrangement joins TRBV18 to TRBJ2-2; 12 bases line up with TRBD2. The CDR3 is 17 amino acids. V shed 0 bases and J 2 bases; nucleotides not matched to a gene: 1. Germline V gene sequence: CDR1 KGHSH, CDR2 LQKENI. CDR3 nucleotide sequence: TGTGCCAGCTCACCACCACTAGCGGGAGGCAACACCGGGGAGCTGTTTTTT. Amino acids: CASSPPLAGGNTGELFF.

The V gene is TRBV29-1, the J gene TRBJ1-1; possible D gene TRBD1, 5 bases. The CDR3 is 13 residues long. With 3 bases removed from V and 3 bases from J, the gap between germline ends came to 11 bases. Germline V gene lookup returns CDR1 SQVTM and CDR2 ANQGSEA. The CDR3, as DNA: TGCAGCGTTGATGGGGGACTGCACACTGAAGCTTTCTTT. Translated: CSVDGGLHTEAFF. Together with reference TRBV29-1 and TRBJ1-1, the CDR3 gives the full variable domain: SAVISQKPSRDICQRGTSLTIQCQVDSQVTMMFWYRQQPGQSLTLIATANQGSEATYESGFVIDKFPISRPNLTFSTLTVSNMSPEDSSIYLCSVDGGLHTEAFFGQGTRLTVV.

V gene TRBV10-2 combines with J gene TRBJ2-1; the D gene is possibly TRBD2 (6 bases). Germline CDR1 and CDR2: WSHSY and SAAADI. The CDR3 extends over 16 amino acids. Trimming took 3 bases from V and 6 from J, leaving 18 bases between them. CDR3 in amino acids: CASSDQVAPGANEQFF. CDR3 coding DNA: TGCGCCAGCAGTGACCAAGTAGCGCCGGGAGCCAATGAGCAGTTCTTC.

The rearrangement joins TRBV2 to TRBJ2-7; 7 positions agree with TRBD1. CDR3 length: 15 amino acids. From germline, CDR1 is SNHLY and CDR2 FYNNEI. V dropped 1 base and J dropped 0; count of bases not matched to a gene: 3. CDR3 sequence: CASSEGAGGSYEQYF. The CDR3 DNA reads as TGTGCCAGCAGTGAAGGGGCAGGGGGCTCCTACGAGCAGTACTTC.

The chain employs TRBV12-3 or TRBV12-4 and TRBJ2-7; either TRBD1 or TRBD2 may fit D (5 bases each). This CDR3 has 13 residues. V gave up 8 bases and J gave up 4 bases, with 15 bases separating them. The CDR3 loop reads CASLGPTAYEQYF. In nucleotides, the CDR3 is TGTGCCAGCTTGGGACCTACGGCATACGAGCAGTACTTC.

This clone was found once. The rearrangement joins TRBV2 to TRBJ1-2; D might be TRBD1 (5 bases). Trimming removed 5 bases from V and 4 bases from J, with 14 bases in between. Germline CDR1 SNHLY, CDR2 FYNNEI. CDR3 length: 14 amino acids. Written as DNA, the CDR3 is TGTGCCAGCAGTATCCTCAGGGAATCCTATGGCTACACCTTC. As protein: CASSILRESYGYTF. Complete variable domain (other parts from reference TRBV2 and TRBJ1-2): EPEVTQTPSHQVTQMGQEVILRCVPISNHLYFYWYRQILGQKVEFLVSFYNNEISEKSEIFDDQFSVERPDGSNFTLKIRSTKLEDSAMYFCASSILRESYGYTFGSGTRLTVV.

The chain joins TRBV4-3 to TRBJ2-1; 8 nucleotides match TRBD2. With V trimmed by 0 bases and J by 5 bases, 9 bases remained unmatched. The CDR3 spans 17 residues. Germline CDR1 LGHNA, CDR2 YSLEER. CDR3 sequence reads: CASSQEPGLGNDNEQFF. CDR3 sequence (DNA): TGCGCCAGCAGCCAAGAGCCGGGACTAGGGAACGACAATGAGCAGTTCTTC.

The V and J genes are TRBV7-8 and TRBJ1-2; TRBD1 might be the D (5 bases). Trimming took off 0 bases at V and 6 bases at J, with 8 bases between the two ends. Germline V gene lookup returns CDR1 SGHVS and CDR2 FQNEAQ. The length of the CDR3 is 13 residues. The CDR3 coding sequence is TGTGCCAGCAGCTTAGCCCCAGGGAATGGCTACACCTTC. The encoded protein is CASSLAPGNGYTF.

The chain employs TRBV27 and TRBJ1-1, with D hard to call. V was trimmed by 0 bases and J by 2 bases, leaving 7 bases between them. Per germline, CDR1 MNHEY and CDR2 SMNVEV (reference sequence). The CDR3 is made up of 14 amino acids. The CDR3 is CASSLSIRNTEAFF. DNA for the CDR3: TGTGCCAGCAGTTTATCGATCAGAAACACTGAAGCTTTCTTT.

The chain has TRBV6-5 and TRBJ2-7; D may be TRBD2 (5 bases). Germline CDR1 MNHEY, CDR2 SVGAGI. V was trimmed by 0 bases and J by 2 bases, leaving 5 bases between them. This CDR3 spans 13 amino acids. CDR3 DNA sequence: TGTGCCAGCAGTTACTCCGGGACCTACGAGCAGTACTTC. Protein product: CASSYSGTYEQYF.

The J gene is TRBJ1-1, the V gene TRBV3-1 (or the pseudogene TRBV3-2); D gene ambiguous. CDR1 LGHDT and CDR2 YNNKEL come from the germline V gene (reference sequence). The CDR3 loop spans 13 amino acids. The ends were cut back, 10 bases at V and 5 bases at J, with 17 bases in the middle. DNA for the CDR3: TGTGCCACCTCGAGGGTGGGAGGAACTGAAGCTTTCTTT. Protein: CATSRVGGTEAFF.

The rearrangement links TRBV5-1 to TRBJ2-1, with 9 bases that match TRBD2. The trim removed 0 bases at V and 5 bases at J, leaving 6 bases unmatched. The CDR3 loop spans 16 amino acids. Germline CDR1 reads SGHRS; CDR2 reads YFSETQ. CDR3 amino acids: CASSLVLAGLDNEQFF. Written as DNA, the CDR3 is TGCGCCAGCAGCTTGGTGCTAGCGGGGCTCGACAATGAGCAGTTCTTC.

Written as DNA, the CDR3 is TGTGCCTGGAGTGTACGTGGTAGCGGGAGGCTTCGCTCCTACAATGAGCAGTTCTTC. Its protein is CAWSVRGSGRLRSYNEQFF. The rearrangement links TRBV30 to TRBJ2-1, with 10 bases that match TRBD2. This CDR3 spans 19 amino acids. V lost 0 bases and J lost 0; bases outside the gene matches: 11. Germline CDR1 and CDR2: GTSNPN and SVGIG (reference sequence).

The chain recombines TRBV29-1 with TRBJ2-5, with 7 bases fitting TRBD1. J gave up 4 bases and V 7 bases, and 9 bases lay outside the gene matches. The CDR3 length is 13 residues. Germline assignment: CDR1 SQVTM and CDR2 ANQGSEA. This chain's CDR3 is CSGQGRLIETQYF. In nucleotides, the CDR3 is TGCAGCGGACAGGGTAGATTGATAGAGACCCAGTACTTC.

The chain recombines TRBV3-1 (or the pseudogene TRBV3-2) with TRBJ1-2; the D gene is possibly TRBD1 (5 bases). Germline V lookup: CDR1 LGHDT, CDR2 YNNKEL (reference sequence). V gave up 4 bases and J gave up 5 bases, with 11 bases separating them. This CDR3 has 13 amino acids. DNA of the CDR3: TGTGCCAGCAGCCCCGGGACCGCTTATGGCTACACCTTC. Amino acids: CASSPGTAYGYTF.

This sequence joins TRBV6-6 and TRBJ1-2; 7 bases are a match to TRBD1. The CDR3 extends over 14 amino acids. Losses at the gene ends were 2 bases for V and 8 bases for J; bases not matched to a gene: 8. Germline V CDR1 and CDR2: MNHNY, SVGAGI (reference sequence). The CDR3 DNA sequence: TGTGCCAGCAGTTACCTCCAGGGGGTAGGAGGCTACACCTTC. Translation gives CASSYLQGVGGYTF.

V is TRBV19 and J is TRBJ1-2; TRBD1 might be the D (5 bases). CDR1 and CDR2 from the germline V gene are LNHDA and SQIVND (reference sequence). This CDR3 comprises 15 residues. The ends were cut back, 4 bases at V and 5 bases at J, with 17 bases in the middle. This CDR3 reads CASSTPNGGTYGYTF. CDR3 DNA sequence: TGTGCCAGTAGTACTCCCAACGGGGGTACTTATGGCTACACCTTC.

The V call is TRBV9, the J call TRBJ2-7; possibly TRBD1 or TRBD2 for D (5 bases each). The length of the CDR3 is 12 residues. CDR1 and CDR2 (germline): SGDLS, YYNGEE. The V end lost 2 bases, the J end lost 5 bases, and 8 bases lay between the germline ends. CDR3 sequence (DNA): TGTGCCAGCAGCGTGGGGGACCACGAGCAGTACTTC. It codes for CASSVGDHEQYF.